Below, 26 T cell receptor beta chains from the same sample are listed, as sequenced in a study of cytomegalovirus exposure and HLA in healthy donors. The PCR had 60 Vbeta and 13 Jbeta primers. The assay was immunoSEQ multiplex PCR, and TCRdb's table has in-frame clones only and misses some. The sample shows about 150,000 clones, around 85% of them seen only once. What was sequenced was PBMCs. These receptors were obtained from a man aged 45 to 65 in good health and CMV-seropositive.

The V call is TRBV30, the J call TRBJ1-5; 8 bases agree with TRBD1. The CDR3 runs 13 residues. Germline CDR1 is GTSNPN and CDR2 is SVGIG (reference sequence). The junction had 0 bases not matched to a gene; V was cut back by 4 bases and J by 1 base. The CDR3 region is CAWNRGSNQPQHF. CDR3 nucleotide sequence: TGTGCCTGGAACAGGGGGAGCAATCAGCCCCAGCATTTT.

V and J are TRBV10-3 and TRBJ1-6, with D perhaps TRBD1 (6 bases). CDR1 and CDR2 (germline): ENHRY, SYGVKD. V shed 1 base and J shed 7 bases, with 17 bases lying between them. The CDR3 loop spans 17 amino acids. CDR3 loop: CAISEFQGSQGNSPLHF. In DNA, the CDR3 is TGTGCCATCAGTGAGTTTCAGGGGTCGCAGGGAAATTCACCCCTCCACTTT.

This clone was recorded once. The chain recombines TRBV20-1 with TRBJ2-5; D gene ambiguous. CDR1 is DFQATT and CDR2 is SNEGSKA in the germline V gene (reference sequence). Trimming removed 5 bases from V and 5 bases from J, with 9 bases in between. This CDR3 is 11 amino acids long. CDR3 protein: CSAPPRETQYF. The CDR3 DNA sequence: TGCAGTGCTCCCCCTCGGGAGACCCAGTACTTC.

This clone was detected a few times. The rearrangement joins TRBV9 to TRBJ2-3; 9 nucleotides agree with TRBD1. Per germline, CDR1 SGDLS and CDR2 YYNGEE. The CDR3 totals 15 residues. V lost 0 bases to trimming and J lost 5 bases; unmatched junction nucleotides: 4. The CDR3, as DNA: TGTGCCAGCAGCGTAGACAGGGGGCATAGAGATACGCAGTATTTT. Residues: CASSVDRGHRDTQYF. Variable domain in full (rest from reference TRBV9 and TRBJ2-3): DSGVTQTPKHLITATGQRVTLRCSPRSGDLSVYWYQQSLDQGLQFLIQYYNGEERAKGNILERFSAQQFPDLHSELNLSSLELGDSALYFCASSVDRGHRDTQYFGPGTRLTVL.

The sample holds a few counts of this clone. V usage is TRBV11-1 and J usage is TRBJ2-1, with 7 bases identical to TRBD2. CDR1 is SGHAT, CDR2 FQDESV, per germline (reference sequence). This CDR3 region has 15 residues. Germline trimming cut 5 bases from V and 3 bases from J; bases unmatched to any gene: 7. DNA for the CDR3: TGTGCCAGCAGCCCCGGACTAGGGGACTACAATGAGCAGTTCTTC. It yields the protein CASSPGLGDYNEQFF.

This clone occurred once. The chain couples TRBV11-2 to TRBJ2-6; D perhaps matches TRBD1 (5 bases). The CDR3 sequence is 18 residues long. Trimming cost V 1 base and J 2 bases, with 15 bases left between them. Looked up from germline, CDR1 is SGHAT and CDR2 is FQNNGV. The CDR3 sequence: CASSLVQGRFPGANVLTF. CDR3 nucleotides: TGTGCCAGCAGCTTAGTCCAGGGTCGGTTCCCTGGGGCCAACGTCCTGACTTTC.

This chain joins TRBV6-1 and TRBJ2-7, with 11 bases identical to TRBD1. The germline V gene has CDR1 MNHNS and CDR2 SASEGT. This CDR3 is 15 amino acids long. V trimming: 5 bases; J trimming: 3 bases; junction bases outside the gene matches: 6. This chain's CDR3 is CASSFRGQGGYEQYF. In DNA form, the CDR3 reads TGTGCCAGCAGTTTCCGGGGACAGGGGGGCTACGAGCAGTACTTC.

The chain uses TRBV10-1 and TRBJ1-2; D may be TRBD1 (5 bases). The germline V and J ends were trimmed by 5 bases and 7 bases, with 14 bases remaining between them. The germline V gene encodes CDR1 WNHNN and CDR2 SYGVQD (reference sequence). The CDR3 runs 13 residues. The CDR3 sequence is CASSPDRSAGYTF. The CDR3 bases are TGCGCCAGCAGTCCTGACAGATCGGCTGGCTACACCTTC.

The CDR3 DNA reads TGTGCCAGCAGCCCTAATGGACTAGCGAACGAGCAGTACTTC. Its translation: CASSPNGLANEQYF. The V and J genes are TRBV7-2 and TRBJ2-7; 9 bases are shared with TRBD2. The CDR3 is made up of 14 amino acids. Germline assignment: CDR1 SGHTA and CDR2 FQGNSA. The junction had 7 bases not matched to a gene; V was cut back by 5 bases and J by 5 bases. Complete variable domain (other parts from reference TRBV7-2 and TRBJ2-7): GAGVSQSPSNKVTEKGKDVELRCDPISGHTALYWYRQSLGQGLEFLIYFQGNSAPDKSGLPSDRFSAERTGGSVSTLTIQRTQQEDSAVYLCASSPNGLANEQYFGPGTRLTVT.

The chain couples TRBV30 to TRBJ1-2; TRBD1 matches 7 bases. V shed 3 bases and J 3 bases; nucleotides not matched to a gene: 4. Germline CDR1 and CDR2: GTSNPN and SVGIG (reference sequence). The CDR3 runs to 13 residues. CDR3 loop: CAWRGQTYYGYTF. The CDR3 region has the DNA TGTGCCTGGAGGGGACAGACCTACTATGGCTACACCTTC. The complete variable domain, with remaining parts taken from reference TRBV30 and TRBJ1-2, reads SQTIHQWPATLVQPVGSPLSLECTVEGTSNPNLYWYRQAAGRGLQLLFYSVGIGQISSEVPQNLSASRPQDRQFILSSKKLLLSDSGFYLCAWRGQTYYGYTFGSGTRLTVV.

This clone was seen only once. The chain has TRBV30 and TRBJ2-5; TRBD2 aligns across 15 bases. The ends lost 2 bases at V and 7 bases at J; junction bases unmatched: 8. The CDR3 is 16 amino acids. The germline gives CDR1 GTSNPN, CDR2 SVGIG (reference sequence). The CDR3 loop is CAWSPPGLAGGRTQYF. The CDR3 DNA sequence: TGTGCCTGGAGTCCTCCAGGACTAGCGGGGGGGAGGACCCAGTACTTC.

In its sample, this clone was seen a few times. The chain combines TRBV4-2 with TRBJ2-7; D uncertain. CDR3 length equals 12 residues. The ends were cut back, 0 bases at V and 6 bases at J, with 6 bases in the middle. Looked up from germline, CDR1 is LGHNA and CDR2 is YNFKEQ. The CDR3 sequence: CASSQDPVEQYF. The CDR3 DNA follows: TGTGCCAGCAGCCAAGACCCTGTCGAGCAGTACTTC.

The chain has TRBV11-2 and TRBJ1-2; no definite D call. The CDR3 has 14 amino acids. The germline V gene has CDR1 SGHAT and CDR2 FQNNGV. Trimming stripped 5 bases from V and 4 bases from J, with 14 bases between. The CDR3 loop is CASSSLQNPYGYTF. CDR3 DNA: TGTGCCAGCAGCAGCTTACAGAATCCCTATGGCTACACCTTC.

This chain links TRBV28 with TRBJ2-7, with a weak D call TRBD1 (6 bases). This CDR3 comprises 14 residues. The germline V and J ends were trimmed by 5 bases and 4 bases, with 15 bases remaining between them. Germline values: CDR1 MDHEN, CDR2 SYDVKM. In DNA form, the CDR3 reads TGTGCCAGCAGTCTGACAGGTCCGTGGTACGAGCAGTACTTC. Translated: CASSLTGPWYEQYF.

This clone is a singleton in its sample. The chain couples TRBV11-2 to TRBJ2-3; tentative D call: TRBD1 (5 bases). The V end lost 5 bases, the J end lost 0 bases, and 12 bases lay between the germline ends. Germline V gives CDR1 SGHAT, CDR2 FQNNGV. The CDR3 spans 15 residues. CDR3 nucleotides: TGTGCCAGCAGCCCATGGACATCTAGCACAGATACGCAGTATTTT. Residues: CASSPWTSSTDTQYF.

V is TRBV29-1 and J is TRBJ1-2, with a tentative D call TRBD1 (6 bases). Germline V lookup: CDR1 SQVTM, CDR2 ANQGSEA. V was pared by 4 bases and J by 3 bases, with 15 bases between. CDR3 length: 14 amino acids. The CDR3 DNA sequence: TGCAGCGTTGGAGGACAGCCGAGGGACTATGGCTACACCTTC. It encodes CSVGGQPRDYGYTF.

The chain recombines TRBV5-5 with TRBJ2-7; possibly TRBD1 for D (6 bases). V lost 2 bases and J 0 bases, leaving 12 bases between the germline ends. The V gene's germline CDR1 is SGHKS and CDR2 YYEKEE (reference sequence). This CDR3 is built from 15 residues. CDR3 sequence: CASSLSGTSSYEQYF. CDR3 nucleotide sequence: TGTGCCAGCAGCTTATCCGGGACAAGCTCCTACGAGCAGTACTTC.

The V call is TRBV27, the J call TRBJ1-2, with D unresolved. V lost 3 bases to trimming and J lost 3 bases, with 17 bases between them. CDR3 length equals 16 residues. CDR1 is MNHEY, CDR2 SMNVEV, per germline (reference sequence). The CDR3 DNA follows: TGTGCCAGCAGTTTGATGTCAGGAGGCGCGTACTATGGCTACACCTTC. Residues: CASSLMSGGAYYGYTF.

This chain uses TRBV27 with TRBJ2-5, with 10 bases matching TRBD2. The germline V gene has CDR1 MNHEY and CDR2 SMNVEV (reference sequence). V lost 6 bases, J lost 1 base, and 14 bases stayed unmatched. The CDR3 has 18 amino acids. The CDR3 spells CASSPPGGSGGFQETQYF. As DNA, the CDR3 is TGTGCCAGCAGCCCCCCCGGTGGTAGCGGGGGGTTCCAAGAGACCCAGTACTTC.

V and J are TRBV6-5 and TRBJ2-7, with 11 bases aligning to TRBD2. There are 16 residues in the CDR3. With 0 bases clipped from V and 2 bases from J, the junction kept 3 bases outside the gene matches. Germline V CDR1 and CDR2: MNHEY, SVGAGI. The CDR3 region is CASSYSMGLAAYEQYF. The CDR3 DNA sequence: TGTGCCAGCAGTTACTCGATGGGACTAGCGGCCTACGAGCAGTACTTC.

This chain connects TRBV5-1 to TRBJ2-1, with 9 bases identical to TRBD2. With 0 bases clipped from V and 3 bases from J, the junction kept 1 base outside the gene matches. The CDR3 spans 15 residues. Germline loops: CDR1 SGHRS, CDR2 YFSETQ. CDR3 in DNA: TGCGCCAGCAGCTTGGTTAGCGGGAGCTACAATGAGCAGTTCTTC. It is translated as CASSLVSGSYNEQFF.

The rearrangement joins TRBV9 to TRBJ2-7, with 12 bases that match TRBD1. The ends lost 4 bases at V and 4 bases at J; junction bases unmatched: 3. Germline CDR1 and CDR2: SGDLS and YYNGEE. CDR3 length equals 14 residues. CDR3 region: CASSSGQGAYEQYF. For the CDR3, the DNA is TGTGCCAGCAGCTCGGGACAGGGGGCATACGAGCAGTACTTC.

The J gene is TRBJ1-2, the V gene TRBV5-6, with D possibly matching TRBD1 (5 bases). The CDR3 runs 15 residues. V lost 0 bases to trimming and J lost 4 bases, with 13 bases between them. Germline assignment: CDR1 SGHDT and CDR2 YYEEEE. As DNA, the CDR3 is TGTGCCAGCAGCTTGGGGGGAACAGGTATCTATGGCTACACCTTC. Amino acids: CASSLGGTGIYGYTF.

This clone showed up just a few times. The V and J genes are TRBV15 and TRBJ2-2; 8 bases are shared with TRBD2. In germline, CDR1 is LNHNV, CDR2 YYDKDF (reference sequence). The V segment lost 8 bases and the J segment 3 bases; nucleotides outside the gene matches: 5. This CDR3 is built from 14 residues. Written as DNA, the CDR3 is TGTGCCACCGGCGCGGGAGGATACACCGGGGAGCTGTTTTTT. Translating gives CATGAGGYTGELFF.

V gene TRBV4-3 combines with J gene TRBJ2-2, with unresolved D. The CDR3 is 16 residues long. The germline V gene encodes CDR1 LGHNA and CDR2 YSLEER. Trimming took 0 bases from V and 6 from J, leaving 14 bases between them. CDR3 loop: CASSQDKLRGPGELFF. The CDR3 DNA is TGCGCCAGCAGCCAAGATAAGCTTAGAGGTCCCGGGGAGCTGTTTTTT.

The chain combines TRBV6-5 with TRBJ2-3; 10 bases fit TRBD1. This CDR3 contains 15 residues. Looked up from germline, CDR1 is MNHEY and CDR2 is SVGAGI. The V and J ends lost 7 bases and 2 bases, in that order; junction bases with no gene match: 6. CDR3 protein: CASIKDRGSTDTQYF. In DNA form, the CDR3 reads TGTGCCAGCATTAAGGACAGGGGGTCCACAGATACGCAGTATTTT.